This passage covers 16 T cell receptor beta chains from one sample sequenced in a study of T cells in Graves' hyperthyroidism and ophthalmopathy. Template material for amplifying TCR beta CDR3 regions consisted of RNA transcripts. The HTBI primer set was used in a first-round RT-PCR of the TCR CDR3. TCRdb fed the multiplex PCR reads into MiXCR, producing one record per CDR3 protein. The sample holds 550,000 to 700,000 distinct CDR3 sequences, around 15% seen once. Material for sequencing was blood. These receptor sequences come from a woman aged 40 to 55 with Graves' ophthalmopathy.

This clonotype occurred many times. The chain combines TRBV12-5 with TRBJ2-2; no definite D call. Trimming left V 1 base short and J 13 bases short, with 13 bases between. The CDR3 is 13 residues long. Germline V gene data show CDR1 as LGHNT and CDR2 as FRNRAP. CDR3 residues: CASGLGGSPLLFF. The CDR3 nucleotides are TGTGCTAGTGGTTTGGGTGGTTCACCCTTGCTGTTTTTT. The full variable domain, with the rest looked up from reference TRBV12-5 and TRBJ2-2, is DARVTQTPRHKVTEMGQEVTMRCQPILGHNTVFWYRQTMMQGLELLAYFRNRAPLDDSGMPKDRFSAEMPDATLATLKIQPSEPRDSAVYFCASGLGGSPLLFFGEGSRLTVL.

Ten or more counts support this clonotype. This chain uses TRBV10-3 with TRBJ2-5, with TRBD1 identical over 8 bases. The CDR3 loop spans 14 amino acids. After removal of 7 bases from V and 4 bases from J, the junction contained 8 bases not matched to a gene. The germline gives CDR1 ENHRY, CDR2 SYGVKD. CDR3 protein: CAIKGQDLLETQYF. The CDR3, as DNA: TGTGCCATCAAGGGACAGGACCTTCTAGAGACCCAGTACTTC.

This clonotype was seen at least ten times. This chain links TRBV2 with TRBJ1-5, with D possibly being TRBD1 (5 bases). V lost 0 bases, J lost 2 bases, and 14 bases lay in between. The V gene's germline CDR1 is SNHLY and CDR2 FYNNEI. The length of the CDR3 is 17 residues. CDR3 loop: CASSEALGGIGNQPQHF. Written as DNA, the CDR3 is TGTGCCAGCAGTGAAGCGCTTGGGGGGATTGGCAATCAGCCCCAGCATTTT.

The V call is TRBV5-5, the J call TRBJ2-7; 13 bases match TRBD2. V lost 5 bases, J lost 5 bases, and 10 bases stayed unmatched. This CDR3 is built from 16 residues. CDR1 and CDR2 from the germline V gene are SGHKS and YYEKEE (reference sequence). Written as DNA, the CDR3 is TGTGCCAGCAGGTCCGGGGGACTAGCGGGACGGAACGAGCAGTACTTC. Translated: CASRSGGLAGRNEQYF.

This clonotype was counted ten times or more. The chain couples TRBV6-1 to TRBJ1-1; D gene unclear. The CDR3 is 13 residues long. V dropped 6 bases and J dropped 1 base, with 9 bases sitting between them. Germline CDR1 MNHNS, CDR2 SASEGT. This chain's CDR3 is CASRFRQNTEAFF. The CDR3 region has the DNA TGTGCCAGCAGATTCAGACAGAACACTGAAGCTTTCTTT.

This clonotype was detected ten times or more. The J gene is TRBJ2-7, the V gene TRBV28, with D unresolved. Germline CDR1 MDHEN, CDR2 SYDVKM. The CDR3 runs to 14 residues. Trimming pared 3 bases from V and 1 base from J, leaving 10 bases between. The chain's CDR3 is CASSFQVQSYEQYF. The CDR3 DNA reads as TGTGCCAGCAGTTTCCAGGTCCAATCCTACGAGCAGTACTTC.

At least ten counts were recorded for this clonotype. The chain has TRBV7-8 and TRBJ2-7, with D possibly being TRBD1 or TRBD2 (5 bases each). The CDR3 runs 15 residues. Germline-derived CDR1 and CDR2 are SGHVS and FQNEAQ. V dropped 0 bases and J dropped 3 bases, with 12 bases sitting between them. The DNA of the CDR3 is TGTGCCAGCAGCTTAGCGGGGGTACAGTTCTACGAGCAGTACTTC. Its protein product is CASSLAGVQFYEQYF.

The V and J genes are TRBV29-1 and TRBJ1-2, with no clear D. The V end was cut by 4 bases, the J end by 9 bases, with 15 bases between. Germline V gene lookup returns CDR1 SQVTM and CDR2 ANQGSEA. The CDR3 has 12 amino acids. Written as DNA, the CDR3 is TGCAGCGTTGGTCCGAGGACCGAGAGCTACACCTTC. This codes for CSVGPRTESYTF.

This clonotype has ten or more counts. CDR3 loop: CASSPRGRETQYF. The CDR3 DNA is TGTGCCAGCAGCCCGAGGGGGAGAGAGACCCAGTACTTC. The chain has TRBV7-2 and TRBJ2-5; possibly TRBD1 for D (6 bases). Germline V gives CDR1 SGHTA, CDR2 FQGNSA. The V end was cut by 5 bases, the J end by 4 bases, with 11 bases between. The CDR3 sequence is 13 residues long.

In its sample, this clonotype was seen many times. The chain joins TRBV28 to TRBJ2-5; D gene unclear. V shed 2 bases and J shed 3 bases, with 7 bases lying between them. The length of the CDR3 is 13 residues. Germline V CDR1 and CDR2: MDHEN, SYDVKM. CDR3 in DNA: TGTGCCAGCAGTTTACAAAGGAAAGAGACCCAGTACTTC. Translating gives CASSLQRKETQYF.

The sample holds a few counts of this clonotype. For the CDR3, the DNA is TGCGCCAGCAGCAGTCGGGGGGAGGTAAACACTGAAGCTTTCTTT. Amino acid sequence: CASSSRGEVNTEAFF. The chain recombines TRBV5-1 with TRBJ1-1, with a weak D call TRBD1 (5 bases). The CDR3 spans 15 residues. The germline V gene encodes CDR1 SGHRS and CDR2 YFSETQ. V was pared by 4 bases and J by 2 bases, with 15 bases between.

This clonotype has just a few counts. The chain has TRBV9 and TRBJ2-7, with TRBD1 identical over 7 bases. Unmatched junction bases numbered 10, after V lost 4 bases and J lost 3 bases. The CDR3 is 15 residues long. Germline CDR1 and CDR2: SGDLS and YYNGEE. CDR3 loop: CASSLPGQTHYEQYF. As DNA, the CDR3 is TGTGCCAGCAGCCTTCCGGGACAGACCCACTACGAGCAGTACTTC.

This clonotype was found many times. The CDR3 DNA is TGTGCCAGCATTTCCCAAGAAGGGATCGGTGGCTACACCTTC. Amino acid sequence: CASISQEGIGGYTF. The rearrangement links TRBV28 to TRBJ1-2; D gene ambiguous. CDR1 MDHEN and CDR2 SYDVKM come from the germline V gene. This CDR3 region has 14 residues. Trimming stripped 7 bases from V and 7 bases from J, with 19 bases between.

The V and J genes are TRBV20-1 and TRBJ1-2; the match to TRBD1 covers 8 bases. The V segment lost 5 bases and the J segment 9 bases; nucleotides outside the gene matches: 5. In germline, CDR1 is DFQATT, CDR2 SNEGSKA (reference sequence). The CDR3 runs 11 residues. The CDR3 coding sequence is TGCAGTGCTCCTAACAGGGGGAGCTACACCTTC. This gives the protein CSAPNRGSYTF.

This clonotype was found many times. This sequence joins TRBV24-1 and TRBJ1-2, with 10 bases fitting TRBD1. Germline trimming cut 4 bases from V and 6 bases from J; bases unmatched to any gene: 16. Germline V gene data show CDR1 as KGHDR and CDR2 as SFDVKD. The CDR3 consists of 18 residues. The CDR3 reads CATSESPGTGVIGNGYTF. DNA of the CDR3: TGTGCCACCAGTGAATCCCCCGGGACAGGGGTGATCGGGAATGGCTACACCTTC.

The V and J genes are TRBV12-3 or TRBV12-4 and TRBJ2-7; D may be TRBD2 (6 bases). V was pared by 10 bases and J by 4 bases, with 20 bases between. The CDR3 totals 14 residues. For the CDR3, the DNA is TGTGCCACCCTTACCTTGGGAGGATCGTACGAGCAGTACTTC. It is translated as CATLTLGGSYEQYF.